This T cell receptor beta chain originates from a study of cytomegalovirus exposure and HLA in healthy donors (dated by TCRdb to the late 2010s). Study-level background: According to an earlier analysis of a few hundred of the donors, 150 million to 200 million T cells yielded 90 million to 140 million unique TCR beta sequences and approximately 300 Gb of sequence data. About 300 gigabases of sequencing data and approximately 80 million unique TCR sequences were included in an early release covering roughly 600 HLA-typed donors. Of the 350 to 450 genotyped donors, approximately 83% fell in the genetic ancestry cluster associated with self-reported Caucasian donors. The study was designed to test whether signatures of past pathogen exposure could be identified by cataloging public T cell receptors. Using immunosequencing, the study profiled T cell repertoires from about 650 subjects and related those repertoires to cytomegalovirus serostatus. Besides the first cohort of around 700 subjects, a separate validation cohort made up of around 120 different subjects was used. High-throughput TCR immunosequencing, statistical association of individual TCRs with disease status, and machine learning were combined to predict cytomegalovirus infection status. In a later analysis, previously published TCR beta repertoires from more than 500 donors were re-analyzed and high-resolution HLA genotyping was added so that TCR occurrence patterns could be studied. Rather than drawing on any new phenotypic data, the later analysis identified candidate immune exposures from TCR beta sequences and the way those sequences occurred across donors. An earlier analysis of 587 of the donors used high-throughput TCR beta sequencing to judge whether each TCR beta V gene segment behaved as functional or pseudogenic. Donor age, sex, ethnicity and CMV serostatus were compiled together with the repertoire data. A later genetic analysis took genome-wide SNP genotypes for about three fifths of the 666 donors and used that subset as a discovery cohort. Every repertoire in the discovery cohort had been generated on one and the same sequencing platform. HLA typing covered class I and class II loci at four-digit resolution. The number of typed donors differed by locus: roughly 620-640 for A, B, C, DRB1 and DQB1; approximately 520 for DQA1; some 610 for DPA1; and approximately 450 for DPB1. A handful of DR-DQ haplotypes were handled as single units for association and clustering because linkage in the cohort was strong. On average, about 240,000 unique TCR beta nucleotide sequences were sequenced per donor among a few hundred genotyped donors of the cohort, with about 17% of those sequences being non-productive.

CDR1 MNHEY and CDR2 SMNVEV were looked up in the germline V gene (reference sequence). The CDR3 spans 13 residues, from the cysteine through the phenylalanine. Only the CDR3 part of the read is kept: 39 bases, read in frame from the first base. The V and J ends are trimmed by 3 bases and 5 bases, leaving 10 bases between them. Results and caveats for the whole study, not just this receptor: A cluster of highly shared sequence variants was judged likely to be a technical artifact of the sequencing pipeline. In a later analysis, several top co-occurrence clusters were reported to appear linked to parvovirus B19, influenza, CMV and Epstein-Barr virus. A later analysis found that TCR association rates varied across HLA loci, with DRB1 alleles showing the most associated TCRs and HLA-C alleles the fewest. In a later genetic analysis, a missense DCLRE1C variant was associated with V-gene and J-gene trimming of TCR beta chains, and the association was replicated in an independent cohort. According to a later genetic analysis, donors in an Asian-associated ancestry cluster had fewer N-insertions in productive TCRs than the roughly 670-donor mean. The study listed 170 or so TCR beta chains as associated with cytomegalovirus. A later analysis found that HLA-associated TCR beta chains were more clonally expanded and had lower generation probabilities than equally common non-associated chains. Presence/absence analyses assumed roughly uniform sequencing depth across donors, an assumption that may not hold. According to the authors, the approach could potentially be generalized to other disease states and immunological phenotypes. Assigning TCR associations to individual alleles was difficult when HLA alleles, especially DR and DQ, strongly co-occurred. Approximately 18 rarely observed V segments, including chromosome 9 orphons, were excluded from the earlier analysis of almost 600 of the donors because counts were too low. The 87-base-pair reads could not distinguish some IMGT-functional V segments, including TRBV6-2 and TRBV6-3, so those segments were excluded. Broadly in line with IMGT annotations, most TCR beta V segments showed up in productive rearrangements about 87% or about 30% of the time in an earlier analysis of 587 of the donors. The only immune exposure information available for the cohort was CMV serostatus. In a later analysis, some 17,000 TCR beta sequences were associated with specific HLA alleles at a false discovery rate of 0.05. Only TCR beta chains were sequenced in this cohort, and the absence of alpha or paired-chain data limited detectable features. Linkage disequilibrium might explain the correlated functional status among segregating V segments, but an unknown experimental factor could not be excluded. A further reported finding was that TCR beta sequences accurately predicted the HLA-A and HLA-B alleles for most subjects in the first cohort. A later analysis found that most CMV-associated TCR beta chains appeared HLA-restricted, with HLA associations seemingly driven largely by CMV exposure. Cytomegalovirus status was reported to be diagnosed by the classifier with high specificity and sensitivity in both the original and validation cohorts. While some public TCRs were present in many individuals, most TCR sequences turned up only very rarely across donors. Because some donors lacked HLA typing at each locus, the association tests relied only on the typed subset. A few of the identified cytomegalovirus-associated TCR beta chains were confirmed in vitro to be specific for cytomegalovirus antigens.

As concerns this clone: Its antigen remains undetermined. No base quality information exists; no much larger clone differs at one position.

The library was obtained by the immunoSEQ multiplex PCR assay. For the multiplex PCR, a mixture combining 60 forward primers for TCR Vbeta segments and 13 reverse primers for TCR Jbeta segments was used. A multiplex PCR assay on genomic DNA amplified the CDR3 region of rearranged TCR beta genes. On the Illumina HiSeq System, the amplified TCR beta libraries were sequenced as 87-base-pair reads. For the original study's pipeline: In a later analysis, tens of millions of unique TCR beta chains were counted across the 650 to 750 repertoires, and roughly 11 million of these chains were shared by at least two donors. Raw reads were error-corrected and collapsed into unique sequences by a nearest-neighbor algorithm in which closely related sequences were merged to remove PCR and sequencing errors. Alignment of CDR3 sequences to IMGT reference sequences was used to assign V, D and J gene segments. For a sequence to be retained, at least a six-nucleotide match to both a V gene segment and a J gene segment was required. Rearrangements were classified as productive when the CDR3 lacked stop codons and remained in frame with V and J, and all other rearrangements were classified as non-productive. CDR3 was defined by IMGT convention, running from the second conserved V-encoded cysteine to the conserved J-encoded phenylalanine. In an earlier analysis of more than 550 of the donors, sequences lacking an unambiguous match to a single V gene segment were excluded. An earlier analysis of fewer than 750 of the donors classified V segments as functional when productive rearrangements were above 56.7% and as segregating when the standard deviation between donors was above 5%. A statistical classification framework was developed to diagnose cytomegalovirus status using the catalog of TCR beta chain sequences. In a later analysis, TCR nucleotide sequences were compared against IMGT/GENE-DB human TR gene sequences so that V and J genes could be assigned. A later analysis assigned CDR3 sequences and most-parsimonious VDJ recombination scenarios with the TCRdist pipeline. A later analysis defined each TCR beta chain by its CDR3 amino acid sequence plus V-gene family, and excluded reads lacking a unique V-gene family. A later analysis removed nearly 600 highly shared, low-generation-probability nucleotide sequences to deal with suspected cross-contamination and a sequencing artifact. In a later analysis, a clonal expansion index for each public chain was calculated from normalized within-repertoire ranks of inferred template counts. A later analysis computed generation probabilities with a VDJ recombination model fitted to out-of-frame rearrangements, and checked the results against IGoR. A later analysis scored TCR-TCR, TCR-HLA and TCR-CMV co-occurrence with hypergeometric tests, applying a repertoire-size bias correction to TCR pairs. To estimate false discovery rates, a later analysis permuted the HLA or CMV assignments 20 times. In a later analysis, co-occurring TCRs were grouped using DBSCAN, and TCRdist sequence similarity was added for clustering within HLA-allele-positive subsets. Repertoires with fewer than 30,000 or more than 120,000 public chains, plus five repertoires with anomalous nucleotide sharing, were excluded from co-occurrence clustering. TCRdb limited this immuneACCESS table to in-frame rearrangements with V and J called. A share of clones is missing; checked studies link under half to unresolved V genes, and the rest is unexplained. The DNA was the basis for D and trimming; V, J and clone size are from that table. Recorded for this sample are around 130,000 clones; more than 80% of them occurred a single time. About 1.8% of the sample is held by the ten biggest clonotypes.

The cohort consisted of 650 to 850 healthy bone marrow donors. At the time of sampling, every cohort member was nominally healthy, though immune exposures that went unrecorded were likely present. The donor tested CMV seronegative, placing the donor among the 352 seronegative members of the cohort. A peripheral blood sample was provided by each donor, and peripheral blood mononuclear cells were used for TCR beta sequencing. Genomic DNA was extracted from the blood cell samples with the Qiagen DNeasy Blood Extraction Kit. This TCR came from a man in his forties in good health and CMV-seronegative. Input material: PBMCs. The rearranged chain carries TRBV27 and TRBJ1-1; no D gene call is confident. The nucleotide sequence reads TGTGCCAGCAGTTTTTATCCGGTGACTGAAGCTTTCTTT. Its amino acids are CASSFYPVTEAFF.